These 16 T cell receptor beta chains came from one sample sequenced in a study of tumor-infiltrating lymphocytes in primary liver carcinoma. Unsorted whole blood yielded blood RNA, and germline DNA was extracted as well. TCR beta cDNA was made from 450 to 600 ng total RNA with a constant-region primer. ARM-PCR, slightly modified, supplied the TCR beta libraries through three nested multiplex PCR rounds. Amplification in the first two PCR rounds was performed using TRBV1-TRBV30 forward primers and a C-beta reverse primer for 10 cycles each. In TCRdb, the multiplex PCR reads were re-called with MiXCR into one record per CDR3 protein. This sample has fewer than 350,000 distinct CDR3 sequences, with 65% found just once. The source material was peripheral blood. The receptors originated from a man between 40 and 49 years old with primary liver carcinoma and hepatitis B virus infection.

The rearrangement links TRBV11-2 to TRBJ2-3, with 7 nucleotides matching TRBD1. Germline V gene data show CDR1 as SGHAT and CDR2 as FQNNGV. The CDR3 runs to 18 residues. The J segment lost 1 base and the V segment lost 7 bases, leaving 17 bases of the junction unmatched. The CDR3 nucleotides are TGTGCCAGCAACTCCCTAAAAAACGACAGGGTACGCACAGATACGCAGTATTTT. Its protein product is CASNSLKNDRVRTDTQYF.

Notes on this clonotype: Being one base from a much bigger clone, this may be a read error. Because the CDR3 is missing its conserved closing phenylalanine or tryptophan, this is likely a read error. J is TRBJ1-6 and V is TRBV4-2; 8 bases agree with TRBD1. The CDR3 has 15 amino acids. Germline CDR1 is LGHNA and CDR2 is YNFKEQ. The J segment lost 10 bases and the V segment lost 0 bases, leaving 5 bases of the junction unmatched. This CDR3 is CASSQEGTGQSPLHV. The DNA of the CDR3 is TGTGCCAGCAGCCAAGAAGGGACAGGTCAATCACCCCTCCACGTT.

About this clonotype: A much larger clone lies one base from this, so it may be a read error. As DNA, the CDR3 is TGTGACAGCAGTCCAGAAACAGGGGAAATTTACGAGCAGTACTTC. This translates into CDSSPETGEIYEQYF. V gene TRBV6-2 or TRBV6-3 combines with J gene TRBJ2-7; the match to TRBD1 covers 7 bases. The CDR3 runs 15 residues. Germline V gives CDR1 MNHEY, CDR2 SVGEGT.

Worth noting for this clonotype: Being one base from a much bigger clone, this may be a read error. J is TRBJ1-2 and V is TRBV6-6, with TRBD1 identical over 7 bases. The CDR3 loop spans 14 amino acids. The germline V gene has CDR1 MNHNY and CDR2 SVGAGI (reference sequence). The J segment lost 8 bases and the V segment lost 0 bases, leaving 6 bases of the junction unmatched. DNA of the CDR3: TGTGCCAGCAGTTACTCCGGTTACAGGGGCGGCTACACCTTC. Encoded protein: CASSYSGYRGGYTF.

The chain has TRBV7-2 and TRBJ2-5, with TRBD2 matching 8 bases. The CDR3 sequence is 15 residues long. Germline trimming cut 6 bases from V and 5 bases from J; bases unmatched to any gene: 11. Germline V lookup: CDR1 SGHTA, CDR2 FQGNSA. In DNA form, the CDR3 reads TGTGCCAGCAGTTTCCCCGGGAGGGCCTCGGAGACCCAGTACTTC. Its protein product is CASSFPGRASETQYF.

This chain connects TRBV20-1 to TRBJ2-7, with 10 bases fitting TRBD2. The ends lost 1 base at V and 3 bases at J; junction bases unmatched: 9. The CDR3 is 16 amino acids. Germline V lookup: CDR1 DFQATT, CDR2 SNEGSKA (reference sequence). DNA of the CDR3: TGCAGTGCTAGAGTCCCTCTAGCGGGAGTACTCTACGAGCAGTACTTC. It translates to CSARVPLAGVLYEQYF.

This clonotype was counted a few times. The chain uses TRBV7-8 and TRBJ2-3; D ambiguous. Germline-derived CDR1 and CDR2 are SGHVS and FQNEAQ. Trimming cost V 7 bases and J 1 base, with 12 bases left between them. The CDR3 is made up of 14 amino acids. CDR3 residues: CASTPRRGTDTQYF. CDR3 DNA: TGTGCCAGCACCCCTAGGAGAGGCACAGATACGCAGTATTTT.

This clonotype was observed a handful of times. The gene calls are TRBV4-2 and TRBJ1-2; D is undetermined. Looked up from germline, CDR1 is LGHNA and CDR2 is YNFKEQ. This CDR3 contains 15 residues. Trimming stripped 0 bases from V and 2 bases from J, with 10 bases between. The chain's CDR3 is CASSQDRQGNYGYTF. CDR3 bases: TGTGCCAGCAGCCAAGATCGTCAAGGGAACTATGGCTACACCTTC.

In the case of this clonotype: Sequence at one end of the junction differs from germline and may be a read error. This sequence joins TRBV11-2 and TRBJ2-7; no firm D call. This CDR3 is 13 amino acids long. The germline gives CDR1 SGHAT, CDR2 FQNNGV. CDR3 sequence (DNA): TGTGCCAGCAGCATCCTGTCATCCTACGATCAGTACTTC. Translated: CASSILSSYDQYF. Based on the CDR3 plus reference TRBV11-2 and TRBJ2-7, the full variable domain is EAGVAQSPRYKIIEKRQSVAFWCNPISGHATLYWYQQILGQGPKLLIQFQNNGVVDDSQLPKDRFSAERLKGVDSTLKIQPAKLEDSAVYLCASSILSSYDQYFGPGTRLTVT.

A note on this clonotype: This sequence may be a read error, since a much larger clone differs from it by one base. The CDR3 region is CACTWDGAVRTGELFF. CDR3 nucleotide sequence: TGTGCCTGCACTTGGGATGGGGCAGTCCGTACCGGGGAGCTGTTTTTT. This rearrangement joins TRBV12-3 or TRBV12-4 to TRBJ2-2, with D possibly TRBD1 on 5 matching bases. Trimming pared 11 bases from V and 5 bases from J, leaving 24 bases between. This CDR3 has 16 amino acids.

This clonotype has a count of ten or more. The chain is built from TRBV12-3 or TRBV12-4 and TRBJ1-5; TRBD1 might be the D (5 bases). This CDR3 has 15 amino acids. The V end was cut by 7 bases, the J end by 7 bases, with 20 bases between. The CDR3 DNA is TGTGCCAGCACCCTCGTGGGCCAGGGAGGCCAGCCCCAGCATTTT. It specifies CASTLVGQGGQPQHF.

CDR3 sequence: CASSYRLAGNDQETQYF. The CDR3 region has the DNA TGTGCCAGCAGTTACAGGTTAGCGGGGAACGACCAAGAGACCCAGTACTTC. The rearrangement joins TRBV6-2 or TRBV6-3 to TRBJ2-5; 8 bases fit TRBD2. Unmatched junction bases numbered 8, after V lost 2 bases and J lost 0 bases. Germline CDR1 MNHEY, CDR2 SVGEGT. The CDR3 loop spans 17 amino acids.

This clonotype has at least ten counts. The chain joins TRBV29-1 to TRBJ1-1; the D is unclear. The CDR3 extends over 14 amino acids. Germline-derived CDR1 and CDR2 are SQVTM and ANQGSEA. V was clipped by 4 bases and J by 4 bases, with 16 bases between them. CDR3 sequence: CSVVISTGITEAFF. CDR3 in DNA: TGCAGCGTTGTAATCTCGACGGGAATCACTGAAGCTTTCTTT.

This clonotype is a singleton in its sample. The CDR3 ends on some other residue instead of the conserved phenylalanine or tryptophan, so this is likely a read error. J is TRBJ2-2 and V is TRBV11-2; 10 bases agree with TRBD2. Looked up from germline, CDR1 is SGHAT and CDR2 is FQNNGV. Trimming at V came to 4 bases and at J to 6 bases, leaving 5 bases not matched to a gene. This CDR3 region has 15 residues. This chain's CDR3 is CASSSSGSVPGELFL. The CDR3 DNA sequence: TGTGCCAGCAGCTCTAGCGGGAGTGTCCCCGGGGAGCTGTTTTTA.

The chain recombines TRBV11-2 with TRBJ2-3; D is uncertain. The germline V gene encodes CDR1 SGHAT and CDR2 FQNNGV. Trimming removed 9 bases from V and 3 bases from J, with 25 bases in between. The CDR3 loop spans 17 amino acids. In nucleotides, the CDR3 is TGTGCCAGAAGCCGACCGATAGTTTTCTTTAGTACAGATACGCAGTATTTT. Its translation: CARSRPIVFFSTDTQYF.

V and J are TRBV5-1 and TRBJ1-1, with D perhaps matching TRBD1 (6 bases). The germline gives CDR1 SGHRS, CDR2 YFSETQ. The CDR3 extends over 16 amino acids. V was shortened by 1 base and J by 6 bases, with 19 bases between the two germline ends. The CDR3: CASSLPRSSGASEAFF. CDR3 nucleotides: TGCGCCAGCAGCTTGCCGCGTTCCTCAGGGGCCTCTGAAGCTTTCTTT.